These 11 T cell receptor beta chains originate from one sample sequenced in a study of T cell changes during pregnancy in multiple sclerosis. Assay used: immunoSEQ multiplex PCR; TCRdb lists only in-frame clones, some missing. The sample consists of approximately 53,000 clones, around 94% of them appearing once. This sample comprised CD4+ T cells from peripheral blood mononuclear cells, obtained in the third trimester of pregnancy. The receptors were gathered from a female donor with multiple sclerosis, enrolled in a pregnancy study.

The CDR3 sequence is CASLKPGTSNYGYTF. For the CDR3, the DNA is TGTGCCAGCCTAAAGCCAGGGACATCTAACTATGGCTACACCTTC. V is TRBV19 and J is TRBJ1-2; TRBD1 might be the D (6 bases). V was pared by 9 bases and J by 0 bases, with 17 bases between. The CDR3 loop spans 15 amino acids. Germline lookup yields CDR1 LNHDA and CDR2 SQIVND (reference sequence).

V usage is TRBV9 and J usage is TRBJ2-7, with 8 positions matching TRBD1. CDR1 is SGDLS and CDR2 is YYNGEE in the germline V gene. The CDR3 contains 15 residues. V shed 0 bases and J 4 bases; nucleotides not matched to a gene: 6. CDR3 bases: TGTGCCAGCAGCGTAGGCAGGGGGCTCGAGTACGAGCAGTACTTC. Protein sequence: CASSVGRGLEYEQYF.

The genes are TRBV19 and TRBJ1-1; TRBD1 might be the D (6 bases). From germline, CDR1 is LNHDA and CDR2 SQIVND (reference sequence). V was trimmed by 4 bases and J by 1 base, leaving 7 bases between them. This CDR3 is built from 13 residues. In DNA, the CDR3 is TGTGCCAGTAGTAAAGGGGGGAACACTGAAGCTTTCTTT. Protein sequence: CASSKGGNTEAFF.

The rearrangement links TRBV19 to TRBJ1-3; D not certain. Trimming shortened V by 4 bases and J by 0 bases, and 13 bases separated the two germline ends. In germline, CDR1 is LNHDA, CDR2 SQIVND (reference sequence). The length of the CDR3 is 16 residues. CDR3 sequence: CASSNPPGVSGNTIYF. The CDR3 bases are TGTGCCAGTAGTAACCCGCCGGGTGTCTCTGGAAACACCATATATTTT. Full variable domain (rest looked up from reference TRBV19 and TRBJ1-3): DGGITQSPKYLFRKEGQNVTLSCEQNLNHDAMYWYRQDPGQGLRLIYYSQIVNDFQKGDIAEGYSVSREKKESFPLTVTSAQKNPTAFYLCASSNPPGVSGNTIYFGEGSWLTVV.

The rearrangement uses TRBV7-6 and TRBJ2-1; 12 bases line up with TRBD2. There are 15 residues in the CDR3. CDR1 and CDR2 (germline): SGHVS, FNYEAQ. J was trimmed by 13 bases and V by 5 bases; bases with no gene match: 12. The CDR3 reads CASSPRITSGGIQFF. In DNA form, the CDR3 reads TGTGCCAGCAGCCCCAGGATTACTAGCGGGGGGATTCAGTTCTTC.

The count of this clone is one. The rearrangement joins TRBV7-2 to TRBJ1-5; tentatively, D is TRBD1 (5 bases). Trimming stripped 2 bases from V and 6 bases from J, with 5 bases between. The germline V gene has CDR1 SGHTA and CDR2 FQGNSA. This CDR3 comprises 12 residues. The CDR3 sequence is CASSLRGQPQHF. CDR3 coding DNA: TGTGCCAGCAGCTTAAGGGGTCAGCCCCAGCATTTT.

As regards this clone: Its ends do not fully match the called genes, so a read error is possible. V and J are TRBV7-7 and TRBJ1-1; TRBD1 matches 8 bases. This CDR3 is 13 amino acids long. Germline loops: CDR1 SSHAT, CDR2 FNYEAQ (reference sequence). CDR3 in DNA: TGTGCTAGCAGCCGTGACAGGGGTACTGAAGCTTTCTTT. Amino acid sequence: CASSRDRGTEAFF.

The CDR3 spells CASSSRGAINSNQPQHF. CDR3 in DNA: TGTGCCAGCAGCTCCCGGGGGGCCATAAATAGCAATCAGCCCCAGCATTTT. This rearrangement joins TRBV7-2 to TRBJ1-5; maybe TRBD1 (6 bases). V lost 4 bases and J 0 bases, leaving 16 bases between the germline ends. From germline, CDR1 is SGHTA and CDR2 FQGNSA. The CDR3 length is 17 residues.

The genes are TRBV18 and TRBJ1-2, with D unclear. Germline CDR1 reads KGHSH; CDR2 reads LQKENI. This CDR3 is 12 amino acids long. Trimming left V 6 bases short and J 8 bases short, with 13 bases between. This chain's CDR3 is CASSDIPRGYTF. CDR3 sequence (DNA): TGTGCCAGCTCTGATATTCCGAGGGGCTACACCTTC.

The chain combines TRBV4-2 with TRBJ1-1; maybe TRBD1 (5 bases). Trimming shortened V by 1 base and J by 4 bases, and 10 bases separated the two germline ends. From germline, CDR1 is LGHNA and CDR2 YNFKEQ. The CDR3 has 14 amino acids. The CDR3 loop reads CASSQVGGSTEAFF. The CDR3 nucleotides read TGTGCCAGCAGCCAAGTGGGGGGGAGCACTGAAGCTTTCTTT.

The chain recombines TRBV9 with TRBJ2-1; TRBD1 aligns across 7 bases. V lost 3 bases and J lost 3; bases outside the gene matches: 6. The CDR3 sequence is 15 residues long. Germline CDR1 reads SGDLS; CDR2 reads YYNGEE. CDR3 sequence reads: CASSALTGYYNEQFF. The CDR3, as DNA: TGTGCCAGCAGCGCTTTGACAGGGTACTACAATGAGCAGTTCTTC.